This TCR beta chain was observed in a study of cytomegalovirus exposure and HLA in healthy donors. Primers: 60 Vbeta forward and 13 Jbeta reverse. Profiled with immunoSEQ multiplex PCR; TCRdb holds only in-frame clones, not every one. Here the sample spans 95,000 to 110,000 clones, 65% to 85% being singletons. The V gene's germline CDR1 is SGHTA and CDR2 FQGNSA. This CDR3 is built from 16 residues. General study results and limits: Further analysis, carried out later, found HLA-associated TCR beta chains more clonally expanded than equally common other chains.

Details on this clone: What it binds is not known. One end of the junction varies from germline; a read error may be responsible.

The V gene is TRBV7-2, the J gene TRBJ2-7; 9 bases line up with TRBD2. Sequencing input: PBMCs. The TCR was taken from a man aged 45 to 65 in good health and CMV-seropositive. CDR3 residues: CASRLTVTSGAYEQYF. DNA for the CDR3: TGTGCCAGCCGCTTGACGGTGACTAGCGGTGCCTACGAGCAGTACTTC.